One and the same sample provided the 9 T cell receptor beta chains below, sequenced in a study of cytomegalovirus exposure and HLA in healthy donors. PCR involved 60 Vbeta and 13 Jbeta primers. Using immunoSEQ multiplex PCR, the repertoire was profiled, and TCRdb retains in-frame clones only, with some absent. Of about 130,000 clones listed, 70% to 80% are singletons. Sequenced material: PBMCs. Receptors were obtained from a woman aged 50 to 60 in good health and CMV-seronegative.

The chain combines TRBV5-6 with TRBJ1-2; 8 bases agree with TRBD1. Looked up from germline, CDR1 is SGHDT and CDR2 is YYEEEE. The ends lost 2 bases at V and 13 bases at J; junction bases unmatched: 4. This CDR3 has 11 residues. The CDR3 spells CASSFQGAATF. CDR3 DNA sequence: TGTGCCAGCAGCTTTCAGGGGGCGGCCACCTTC.

The rearrangement links TRBV7-2 to TRBJ2-5, with a weak D call TRBD2 (6 bases). This CDR3 contains 16 residues. The germline V gene has CDR1 SGHTA and CDR2 FQGNSA. Between the trimmed V and J ends, which lost 3 bases and 5 bases, there was a span of 19 bases. The CDR3 DNA is TGTGCCAGCAGCTTTGGAACGGGTTACGGAGGGGAGACCCAGTACTTC. Protein sequence: CASSFGTGYGGETQYF. Full variable domain (rest looked up from reference TRBV7-2 and TRBJ2-5): GAGVSQSPSNKVTEKGKDVELRCDPISGHTALYWYRQSLGQGLEFLIYFQGNSAPDKSGLPSDRFSAERTGGSVSTLTIQRTQQEDSAVYLCASSFGTGYGGETQYFGPGTRLLVL.

The V gene is TRBV2, the J gene TRBJ2-1; 10 bases are a match to TRBD1. CDR3 length: 15 residues. The junction had 12 bases not matched to a gene; V was cut back by 7 bases and J by 9 bases. Germline loops: CDR1 SNHLY, CDR2 FYNNEI. The CDR3 DNA is TGTGCCAGCACCCGACGGGGACAGGGGATCGGTGAGCAGTTCTTC. Translating gives CASTRRGQGIGEQFF.

The V call is TRBV11-3, the J call TRBJ2-3; TRBD2 agrees at 14 bases. CDR3 size: 16 residues. V lost 5 bases to trimming and J lost 5 bases; unmatched junction nucleotides: 6. CDR1 is SGHNT and CDR2 is YENEEA in the germline V gene. CDR3 region: CASSTGLAGDLDTQYF. The CDR3 nucleotides read TGTGCCAGCAGCACGGGACTAGCGGGAGACTTAGATACGCAGTATTTT.

As regards this clone: At one end, the junction sequence differs from germline, possibly due to a read error. This chain connects TRBV5-6 to TRBJ1-1, with 8 bases identical to TRBD1. Germline V gene data show CDR1 as SGHDT and CDR2 as YYEEEE. This CDR3 is 15 amino acids long. As DNA, the CDR3 is TGTGCCAGCAGCTTGGCAGGGGGCGGGAGCACTGAAGTTTTCTTT. Translated: CASSLAGGGSTEVFF.

In this sample, this clone turned up once. CDR3 sequence (DNA): TGTGCCAGCAGTCGCCCGGGACTGAGGGAGCTGTTTTTT. Translated, it gives CASSRPGLRELFF. The genes are TRBV7-8 and TRBJ2-2, with a possible D match to TRBD2 (6 bases). The germline V and J ends were trimmed by 6 bases and 9 bases, with 14 bases remaining between them. Per germline, CDR1 SGHVS and CDR2 FQNEAQ. CDR3 length: 13 amino acids.

The chain couples TRBV7-9 to TRBJ1-1; D unclear. Trimming shortened V by 0 bases and J by 1 base, and 6 bases separated the two germline ends. This CDR3 is built from 14 residues. CDR1 is SEHNR and CDR2 is FQNEAQ in the germline V gene (reference sequence). CDR3 coding DNA: TGTGCCAGCAGCTTAGCGGGCCCGAACACTGAAGCTTTCTTT. It encodes CASSLAGPNTEAFF. Using reference TRBV7-9 and TRBJ1-1 for the parts outside the CDR3, the full variable domain is DTGVSQNPRHKITKRGQNVTFRCDPISEHNRLYWYRQTLGQGPEFLTYFQNEAQLEKSRLLSDRFSAERPKGSFSTLEIQRTEQGDSAMYLCASSLAGPNTEAFFGQGTRLTVV.

This clone was observed a handful of times. The rearrangement uses TRBV29-1 and TRBJ2-3, with D unclear. CDR3 length: 14 residues. Germline CDR1 SQVTM, CDR2 ANQGSEA. Trimming stripped 4 bases from V and 2 bases from J, with 13 bases between. The CDR3 DNA sequence: TGCAGCGTTGGAGGAGCCCTCCACACAGATACGCAGTATTTT. Its translation is CSVGGALHTDTQYF.

The rearrangement joins TRBV19 to TRBJ2-5; D may be TRBD2 (5 bases). There are 14 residues in the CDR3. V was trimmed by 3 bases and J by 4 bases, leaving 12 bases between them. Germline V lookup: CDR1 LNHDA, CDR2 SQIVND (reference sequence). The CDR3 DNA follows: TGTGCCAGTAGTATCGCCCTAGCAGGAGAGACCCAGTACTTC. Encoded protein: CASSIALAGETQYF.